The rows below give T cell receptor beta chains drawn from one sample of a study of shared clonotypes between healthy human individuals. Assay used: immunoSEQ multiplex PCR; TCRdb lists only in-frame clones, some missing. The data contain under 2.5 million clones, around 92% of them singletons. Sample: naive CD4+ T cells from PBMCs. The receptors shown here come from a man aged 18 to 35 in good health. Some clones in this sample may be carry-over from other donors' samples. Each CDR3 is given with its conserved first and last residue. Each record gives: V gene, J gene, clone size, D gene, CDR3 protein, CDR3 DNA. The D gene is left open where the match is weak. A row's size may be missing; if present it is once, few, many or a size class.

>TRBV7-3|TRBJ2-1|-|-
CASSTSFPNEQFF
TGTGCCAGCAGCACATCTTTCCCCAATGAGCAGTTCTTC
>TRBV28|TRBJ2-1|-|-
CASSTPTRKDNEQFF
TGTGCCAGCAGTACCCCAACCAGGAAAGACAATGAGCAGTTCTTC
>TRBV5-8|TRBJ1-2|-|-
CASSFQGIGGYTF
TGTGCCAGCAGCTTTCAAGGGATTGGGGGCTACACCTTC
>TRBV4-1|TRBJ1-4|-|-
CASSQVSVEKLFF
TGCGCCAGCAGCCAAGTATCGGTCGAAAAACTGTTTTTT
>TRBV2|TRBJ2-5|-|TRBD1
CASRVDRVGETQYF
TGTGCCAGCAGGGTTGACAGGGTCGGCGAGACCCAGTACTTC
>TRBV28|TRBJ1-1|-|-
CATTREGYIEAFF
TGTGCCACCACCAGGGAAGGTTATATTGAAGCTTTCTTT
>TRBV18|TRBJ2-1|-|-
CASSPNLSYNEQFF
TGTGCCAGCTCACCCAACCTCTCTTACAATGAGCAGTTCTTC
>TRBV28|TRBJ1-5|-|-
CASDVQVGGSQPQHF
TGTGCCAGCGATGTCCAAGTGGGAGGCAGTCAGCCCCAGCATTTT
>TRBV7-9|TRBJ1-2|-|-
CASSPGQHPYGYTF
TGTGCCAGCAGCCCAGGACAGCACCCGTATGGCTACACCTTC
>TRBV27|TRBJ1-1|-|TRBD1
CASSKLQGANTEAFF
TGTGCCAGCAGTAAGTTACAGGGGGCGAACACTGAAGCTTTCTTT
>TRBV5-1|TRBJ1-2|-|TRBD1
CASSLAGQGIDGYTF
TGCGCCAGCAGCTTGGCGGGACAGGGAATTGATGGCTACACCTTC
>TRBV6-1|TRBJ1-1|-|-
CASSERQNTEAFF
TGTGCCAGCAGTGAACGGCAGAACACTGAAGCTTTCTTT
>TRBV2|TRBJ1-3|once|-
CASSPGILSGNTIYF
TGTGCCAGCAGCCCCGGGATACTCTCTGGAAACACCATATATTTT
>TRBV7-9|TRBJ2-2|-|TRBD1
CASSLDLGTAYSGELFF
TGTGCCAGCAGCTTGGATCTCGGGACAGCCTACAGCGGGGAGCTGTTTTTT
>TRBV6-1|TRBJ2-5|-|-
CASSDPALRGETQYF
TGTGCCAGCAGTGACCCAGCCCTAAGGGGGGAGACCCAGTACTTC
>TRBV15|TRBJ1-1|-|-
CATSRDQGTMNTEAFF
TGTGCCACCAGCAGAGATCAGGGGACCATGAACACTGAAGCTTTCTTT
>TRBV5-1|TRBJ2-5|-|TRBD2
CASSLGLAGAGETQYF
TGCGCCAGCAGCCTCGGACTAGCGGGAGCAGGGGAGACCCAGTACTTC
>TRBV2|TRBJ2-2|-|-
CASSASGLMTTGELFF
TGTGCCAGCAGTGCTTCGGGACTGATGACCACCGGGGAGCTGTTTTTT
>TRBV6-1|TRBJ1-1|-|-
CASSPRSGGTEAFF
TGTGCCAGCAGTCCTCGTTCAGGTGGCACTGAAGCTTTCTTT
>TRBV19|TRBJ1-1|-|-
CASSMVGLNTEAFF
TGTGCCAGTAGTATGGTGGGGCTGAACACTGAAGCTTTCTTT
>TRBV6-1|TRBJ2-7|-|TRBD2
CASFPGLAGVYEQYF
TGTGCCAGCTTTCCCGGACTAGCGGGGGTGTACGAGCAGTACTTC
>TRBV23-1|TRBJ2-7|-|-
CASSQWGQYF
TGCGCCAGCAGTCAGTGGGGGCAGTACTTC
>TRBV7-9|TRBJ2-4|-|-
CASSYGPQGLENIQYF
TGTGCCAGCAGCTACGGACCTCAGGGGTTGGAAAACATTCAGTACTTC
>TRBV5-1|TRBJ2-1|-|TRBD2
CASSLAASGNEQFF
TGCGCCAGCAGCTTGGCGGCTAGCGGCAATGAGCAGTTCTTC
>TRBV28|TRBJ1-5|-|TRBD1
CASSLYRGLGQPQHF
TGTGCCAGCAGTCTCTACAGGGGATTAGGACAGCCCCAGCATTTT
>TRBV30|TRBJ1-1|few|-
CAWSRDPVTEAFF
TGTGCCTGGAGTCGGGATCCTGTCACTGAAGCTTTCTTT
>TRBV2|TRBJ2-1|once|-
CASSESFAGEGKNEQFF
TGTGCCAGCAGTGAAAGCTTCGCGGGCGAAGGCAAGAATGAGCAGTTCTTC
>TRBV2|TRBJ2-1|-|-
CASRGGRSSYNEQFF
TGTGCCAGCAGAGGGGGGAGAAGCTCCTACAATGAGCAGTTCTTC
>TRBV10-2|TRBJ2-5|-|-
CASSESGRGETQYF
TGCGCCAGCAGTGAGTCGGGTAGGGGGGAGACCCAGTACTTC
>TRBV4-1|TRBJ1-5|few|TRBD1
CASSQEGGGSQPQHF
TGCGCCAGCAGCCAAGAAGGGGGCGGGAGTCAGCCCCAGCATTTT
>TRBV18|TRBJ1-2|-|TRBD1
CASSVGTGEGYGYTF
TGTGCCAGCTCAGTGGGGACAGGCGAGGGCTATGGCTACACCTTC
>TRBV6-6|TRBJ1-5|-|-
CASNSRQGNQPQHF
TGTGCCAGCAATTCTAGACAGGGCAATCAGCCCCAGCATTTT
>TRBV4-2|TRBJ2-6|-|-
CASSQVGLAGSGANVLTF
TGTGCCAGCAGCCAAGTGGGCCTAGCAGGCTCTGGGGCCAACGTCCTGACTTTC
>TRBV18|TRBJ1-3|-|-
CASSAGATGSGNTIYF
TGTGCCAGCTCAGCAGGAGCAACAGGTTCTGGAAACACCATATATTTT
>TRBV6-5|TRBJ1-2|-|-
CATVSGGYGYTF
TGTGCCACCGTATCAGGAGGCTATGGCTACACCTTC
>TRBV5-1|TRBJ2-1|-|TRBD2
CASSFIAGAPYNEQFF
TGCGCCAGCAGCTTTATAGCGGGAGCCCCCTACAATGAGCAGTTCTTC
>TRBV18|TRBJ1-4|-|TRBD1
CASSPPRTSGQGLEKLFF
TGTGCCAGCTCACCACCGAGGACGTCGGGACAGGGTCTGGAAAAACTGTTTTTT
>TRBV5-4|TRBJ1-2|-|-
CASSTGTQNYGYTF
TGTGCCAGCAGCACTGGGACTCAGAACTATGGCTACACCTTC
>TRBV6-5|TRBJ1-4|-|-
CASSYSGSINEKLFF
TGTGCCAGCAGTTACTCTGGCAGCATTAATGAAAAACTGTTTTTT
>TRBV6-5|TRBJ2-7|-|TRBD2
CASSYGTSGGSYEQYF
TGTGCCAGCAGTTACGGGACTAGCGGGGGATCCTACGAGCAGTACTTC
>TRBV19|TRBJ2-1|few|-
CASSTLRLDSEQFF
TGTGCCAGTAGTACCCTCAGACTAGATAGTGAGCAGTTCTTC
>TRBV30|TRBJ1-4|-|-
CAWSTTIGEKLFF
TGTGCCTGGAGCACAACGATCGGGGAAAAACTGTTTTTT
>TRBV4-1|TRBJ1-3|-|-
CASSQLGIGGNTIYF
TGCGCCAGCAGCCAACTAGGAATTGGCGGAAACACCATATATTTT
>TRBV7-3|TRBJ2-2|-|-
CASSLTTIGELFF
TGTGCCAGCAGCTTAACGACTATTGGGGAGCTGTTTTTT
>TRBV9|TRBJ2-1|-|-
CASSVRGGASSYNEQFF
TGTGCCAGCAGCGTAAGAGGCGGGGCAAGCTCCTACAATGAGCAGTTCTTC
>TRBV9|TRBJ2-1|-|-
CASSVRLGLAEQFF
TGTGCCAGCAGCGTACGCCTAGGTTTGGCTGAGCAGTTCTTC
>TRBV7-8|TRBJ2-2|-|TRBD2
CASSLVGLAGPTGELFF
TGTGCCAGCAGCTTAGTGGGACTAGCGGGACCAACCGGGGAGCTGTTTTTT
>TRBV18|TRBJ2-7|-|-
CASSPQPEVAYEQYF
TGTGCCAGCTCCCCCCAGCCAGAAGTCGCCTACGAGCAGTACTTC
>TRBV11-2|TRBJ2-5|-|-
CASSLSEETQYF
TGTGCCAGCAGCTTAAGCGAAGAGACCCAGTACTTC
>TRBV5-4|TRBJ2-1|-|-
CASSLGPNNEQFF
TGTGCCAGCAGCTTGGGACCGAACAATGAGCAGTTCTTC
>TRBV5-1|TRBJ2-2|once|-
CASSLGLSDNTGELFF
TGCGCCAGCAGCTTGGGACTCTCCGATAACACCGGGGAGCTGTTTTTT
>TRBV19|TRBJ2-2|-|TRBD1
CASSNRGQVNTGELFF
TGTGCCAGTAGTAATCGGGGACAGGTGAACACCGGGGAGCTGTTTTTT
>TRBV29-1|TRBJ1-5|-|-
CSVVLQGRNQPQHF
TGCAGCGTTGTTCTGCAGGGGAGAAATCAGCCCCAGCATTTT
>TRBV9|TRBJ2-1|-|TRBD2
CASSRGLADNEQFF
TGTGCCAGCAGCCGGGGACTAGCGGACAATGAGCAGTTCTTC
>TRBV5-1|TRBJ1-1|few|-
CASREQSTEAFF
TGCGCCAGCAGGGAACAGAGCACTGAAGCTTTCTTT
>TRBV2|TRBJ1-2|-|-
CASSADGNYGYTF
TGTGCCAGCAGTGCGGACGGGAACTATGGCTACACCTTC
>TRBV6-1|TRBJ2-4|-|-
CASSDRVKIAKNIQYF
TGTGCCAGCAGTGACAGGGTCAAAATCGCCAAAAACATTCAGTACTTC
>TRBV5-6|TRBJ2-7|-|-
CASSLDVGSYEQYF
TGTGCCAGCAGCTTGGATGTCGGGAGCTACGAGCAGTACTTC